This T cell receptor beta chain was sequenced during a study of neoadjuvant anti-PD-1 for oral cavity cancer. Clones were read by immunoSEQ multiplex PCR, and TCRdb kept only the in-frame ones, dropping some. The sample records some 8,200 clones, 60% to 75% being singletons. This clone showed up just a few times. Sample time point: after neoadjuvant nivolumab, at surgical resection. This CDR3 spans 14 amino acids. V dropped 5 bases and J dropped 3 bases, with 13 bases sitting between them. CDR1 and CDR2 (germline): SGHVS, FQNEAQ. The sample here was PBMCs, taken after nivolumab (anti-PD-1) treatment. The J gene is TRBJ1-1, the V gene TRBV7-8; D gene uncertain. This clonotype was sampled from a person aged 35-79 years with oral cavity squamous cell carcinoma. CDR3 bases: TGTGCCAGCAGCACCTTGCGGGGAGACACTGAAGCTTTCTTT. Its translation: CASSTLRGDTEAFF.